The 30 T cell receptor beta chains below were found in one sample sequenced in a study of T cells after yellow fever vaccination. One entry per CDR3 protein results from TCRdb running MiXCR on the 5' RACE reads. The sample has about 74,000 distinct CDR3 sequences; more than 5.5% are singletons. The sample was CD8+ T cells sorted from PBMCs, taken more than 4 days after the first yellow fever vaccination. The source of these receptors is a young man who received the YFV17D yellow fever vaccine.

This clonotype was seen ten or more times. The genes are TRBV4-3 and TRBJ2-3; 14 bases agree with TRBD2. The trim removed 4 bases at V and 4 bases at J, leaving 1 base unmatched. CDR3 length: 15 amino acids. The germline V gene encodes CDR1 LGHNA and CDR2 YSLEER. CDR3 nucleotide sequence: TGCGCCAGCAGCCCGACTAGCGGGGGGGCAGATACGCAGTATTTT. Amino acid sequence: CASSPTSGGADTQYF.

This clonotype was seen many times. This chain connects TRBV4-2 to TRBJ2-7; TRBD2 agrees at 9 bases. The CDR3 runs 16 residues. Per germline, CDR1 LGHNA and CDR2 YNFKEQ. V lost 0 bases, J lost 3 bases, and 6 bases stayed unmatched. The CDR3 loop reads CASSQDLPSGVYEQYF. Here the CDR3 DNA reads TGTGCCAGCAGCCAAGATCTTCCTAGCGGGGTCTACGAGCAGTACTTC.

The chain joins TRBV6-4 to TRBJ1-4; D unresolved. Trimming pared 0 bases from V and 14 bases from J, leaving 10 bases between. The CDR3 contains 12 residues. Germline CDR1 reads MRHNA; CDR2 reads SNTAGT. The CDR3 loop reads CASSDSSGGLFF. DNA for the CDR3: TGTGCCAGCAGTGACTCATCTGGCGGTCTGTTTTTT.

The rearrangement uses TRBV12-3 or TRBV12-4 and TRBJ1-6; 9 bases align to TRBD1. The CDR3 covers 16 residues. V was pared by 7 bases and J by 7 bases, with 11 bases of the junction left unmatched. The chain's CDR3 is CASTGQNGQGNSPLHF. CDR3 DNA sequence: TGTGCCAGCACCGGACAAAACGGACAGGGGAATTCACCCCTCCACTTT.

This clonotype has at least ten counts. This rearrangement joins TRBV29-1 to TRBJ2-7; D might be TRBD1 or TRBD2, each matching 5 bases. CDR1 and CDR2 from the germline V gene are SQVTM and ANQGSEA. The CDR3 sequence is 13 residues long. The V end lost 0 bases, the J end lost 2 bases, and 8 bases lay between the germline ends. CDR3 amino acids: CSVEEGTPYEQYF. CDR3 in DNA: TGCAGCGTTGAAGAGGGGACCCCCTACGAGCAGTACTTC.

The chain carries TRBV4-1 and TRBJ2-3, with TRBD2 matching over 9 bases. The junction had 8 bases not matched to a gene; V was cut back by 0 bases and J by 4 bases. CDR1 is MGHRA and CDR2 is YSYEKL in the germline V gene. There are 17 residues in the CDR3. The CDR3 protein is CASSQDVVAGVSDTQYF. As DNA, the CDR3 is TGCGCCAGCAGCCAAGATGTAGTAGCGGGGGTGTCAGATACGCAGTATTTT.

This clonotype came up a few times. This sequence joins TRBV12-3 or TRBV12-4 and TRBJ2-1; D is perhaps TRBD1 (6 bases). The CDR3 contains 16 residues. V lost 0 bases, J lost 8 bases, and 17 bases lay in between. This CDR3 is CASSLAQPTGVDEQFF. The CDR3 DNA follows: TGTGCCAGCAGTTTAGCTCAGCCGACAGGAGTGGATGAGCAGTTCTTC.

The chain recombines TRBV29-1 with TRBJ2-3, with unresolved D. The V and J ends lost 4 bases and 4 bases respectively, with 12 bases between them. There are 13 residues in the CDR3. From germline, CDR1 is SQVTM and CDR2 ANQGSEA. The chain's CDR3 is CSVVWASSDTQYF. CDR3 DNA: TGCAGCGTTGTGTGGGCGAGCTCAGATACGCAGTATTTT.

This clonotype was observed a few times. The chain recombines TRBV7-9 with TRBJ2-3; TRBD1 agrees at 7 bases. The germline CDR1 and CDR2 sequences are SEHNR and FQNEAQ (reference sequence). The junction had 4 bases not matched to a gene; V was cut back by 4 bases and J by 0 bases. The CDR3 is 15 residues long. The CDR3 DNA is TGTGCCAGCAGCTCTACAGGGGACAGCACAGATACGCAGTATTTT. It codes for CASSSTGDSTDTQYF.

The CDR3 nucleotides read TGTGCCAGCAGTTACACCTCCCCGGCAGGGGAGACCCAGTACTTC. Translating gives CASSYTSPAGETQYF. The J gene is TRBJ2-5, the V gene TRBV5-8, with D perhaps matching TRBD1 (5 bases). Germline lookup yields CDR1 SGHTS and CDR2 YDEGEE. The CDR3 is 15 amino acids. V was cut by 5 bases and J by 5 bases, with 19 bases left in between.

This clonotype occurred many times. The CDR3, as DNA: TGTGCCACCAGCAGAGACCGGGACTTCTCCTACAATGAGCAGTTCTTC. Translation: CATSRDRDFSYNEQFF. The J gene is TRBJ2-1, the V gene TRBV15; TRBD2 might be the D (6 bases). This CDR3 is built from 16 residues. V shed 0 bases and J shed 0 bases, with 9 bases lying between them. Germline V CDR1 and CDR2: LNHNV, YYDKDF (reference sequence).

There are many counts of this clonotype. The chain uses TRBV6-2 or TRBV6-3 and TRBJ1-1; D remains unclear. Germline-derived CDR1 and CDR2 are MNHEY and SVGEGT. The CDR3 length is 11 residues. V gave up 3 bases and J gave up 4 bases, with 3 bases separating them. The CDR3 region is CASSYSTEAFF. CDR3 sequence (DNA): TGTGCCAGCAGTTATTCCACTGAAGCTTTCTTT.

As for this clonotype: This could be a read error, since a much larger clone is one nucleotide away. The chain employs TRBV6-1 and TRBJ2-5, with TRBD2 identical over 11 bases. V shed 4 bases, J shed 9 bases, and the junction held 16 bases outside the gene matches. CDR1 and CDR2 (germline): MNHNS, SASEGT. CDR3 length: 17 amino acids. Here the CDR3 reads CASSAKPGLADPGPQYF. The CDR3 coding sequence is TGTGCCAGCAGTGCCAAACCGGGACTAGCGGACCCGGGGCCCCAGTACTTC.

This clonotype was seen ten or more times. The CDR3 nucleotides are TGTGCCAGCAGTTACTCGGGACAGGGGTTGGGCACTGAAGCTTTCTTT. Amino acids: CASSYSGQGLGTEAFF. The rearrangement joins TRBV6-5 to TRBJ1-1, with 10 bases matching TRBD1. Germline CDR1 MNHEY, CDR2 SVGAGI. J gave up 4 bases and V 0 bases, and 5 bases lay outside the gene matches. The CDR3 runs to 16 residues.

This clonotype was counted many times. This sequence joins TRBV5-6 and TRBJ1-5; D is ambiguous. The CDR3 contains 14 residues. V was pared by 0 bases and J by 3 bases, with 7 bases between. Germline V gene data show CDR1 as SGHDT and CDR2 as YYEEEE. CDR3: CASSLEANNQPQHF. DNA for the CDR3: TGTGCCAGCAGCTTGGAGGCGAACAATCAGCCCCAGCATTTT.

This sequence joins TRBV5-4 and TRBJ2-7, with a tentative D call TRBD1 (6 bases). V lost 2 bases to trimming and J lost 2 bases, with 8 bases between them. This CDR3 spans 13 amino acids. Germline CDR1 is SGHNT and CDR2 is YYREEE (reference sequence). The CDR3 bases are TGTGCCAGCAGCTTCTCAGGGGCCTACGAGCAGTACTTC. As protein: CASSFSGAYEQYF.

V gene TRBV6-1 combines with J gene TRBJ2-7; D remains unclear. Germline CDR1 MNHNS, CDR2 SASEGT. The CDR3 sequence is 16 residues long. The V and J ends lost 2 bases and 1 base respectively, with 15 bases between them. CDR3 nucleotides: TGTGCCAGCAGTGAACCGAATTTTGACCGATCCTACGAGCAGTACGTC. Its protein product is CASSEPNFDRSYEQYV.

This clonotype occurred many times. CDR3 in DNA: TGTGCCATCAGTGATAGTTTTACTGGGGCCAACGTCCTGACTTTC. Its translation is CAISDSFTGANVLTF. V and J are TRBV10-3 and TRBJ2-6; D is uncertain. The CDR3 loop spans 15 amino acids. The germline gives CDR1 ENHRY, CDR2 SYGVKD. V was pared by 3 bases and J by 2 bases, with 8 bases between.

This sequence joins TRBV7-8 and TRBJ2-7, with TRBD1 as a possible D gene (6 bases). CDR3 length: 18 amino acids. V was trimmed by 0 bases and J by 3 bases, leaving 21 bases between them. The germline gives CDR1 SGHVS, CDR2 FQNEAQ. The CDR3 DNA sequence: TGTGCCAGCAGCTTAGCGTGGGTTGGAGTGGACAGCCTCTACGAGCAGTACGTC. Translation: CASSLAWVGVDSLYEQYV.

This clonotype was seen a handful of times. This chain joins TRBV10-3 and TRBJ2-5, with TRBD1 matching 11 bases. J gave up 2 bases and V 3 bases, and 5 bases lay outside the gene matches. Germline V gene sequence: CDR1 ENHRY, CDR2 SYGVKD. CDR3 size: 16 residues. Here the CDR3 DNA reads TGTGCCATCAGTGATCGGACAGGGGGCAAACAAGAGACCCAGTACTTC. Encoded protein: CAISDRTGGKQETQYF.

In this sample, this clonotype turned up a few times. The chain joins TRBV12-5 to TRBJ2-7; possibly TRBD1 for D (6 bases). The germline V gene encodes CDR1 LGHNT and CDR2 FRNRAP. This CDR3 spans 16 amino acids. With 3 bases removed from V and 5 bases from J, the gap between germline ends came to 20 bases. The CDR3 DNA follows: TGTGCTAGTGGTTTCCTCCTTGGACAGATCCTTGACGAGCAGTACTTC. It yields the protein CASGFLLGQILDEQYF.

This clonotype was detected ten times or more. The chain employs TRBV4-1 and TRBJ2-3, with D tentatively TRBD1 or TRBD2 (6 bases each). CDR1 is MGHRA, CDR2 YSYEKL, per germline. V was cut by 4 bases and J by 2 bases, with 13 bases left in between. There are 15 residues in the CDR3. The CDR3, as DNA: TGCGCCAGCAGCCGGGGGGCGGACTCCACAGATACGCAGTATTTT. This translates into CASSRGADSTDTQYF.

The V gene is TRBV6-2 or TRBV6-3, the J gene TRBJ2-1, with D possibly matching TRBD1 (5 bases). V lost 3 bases to trimming and J lost 5 bases, with 8 bases between them. The CDR3 loop spans 13 amino acids. Germline-derived CDR1 and CDR2 are MNHEY and SVGEGT. The CDR3, as DNA: TGTGCCAGCAGTTATGGGGCCCACAATGAGCAGTTCTTC. Amino acid sequence: CASSYGAHNEQFF.

This chain uses TRBV27 with TRBJ2-5; D possibly matches TRBD1 or TRBD2 (6 bases each). The CDR3 has 15 residues. V lost 1 base to trimming and J lost 1 base, with 10 bases between them. The germline V gene encodes CDR1 MNHEY and CDR2 SMNVEV (reference sequence). CDR3 DNA: TGTGCCAGCAGTTTATACGGGGGCAGCCAAGAGACCCAGTACTTC. This gives the protein CASSLYGGSQETQYF.

There are a few counts of this clonotype. V is TRBV27 and J is TRBJ2-2; D ambiguous. CDR3 size: 16 residues. Trimming pared 3 bases from V and 1 base from J, leaving 12 bases between. In germline, CDR1 is MNHEY, CDR2 SMNVEV (reference sequence). The CDR3 loop is CASSFTPQENTGELFF. The CDR3 nucleotides are TGTGCCAGCAGTTTTACCCCGCAGGAGAACACCGGGGAGCTGTTTTTT.

CDR3: CASSWNSGNTIYF. The CDR3 bases are TGTGCCAGCAGCTGGAACTCTGGAAACACCATATATTTT. The chain recombines TRBV12-3 or TRBV12-4 with TRBJ1-3, with D unclear. The ends were cut back, 6 bases at V and 0 bases at J, with 6 bases in the middle. This CDR3 comprises 13 residues.

This clonotype showed up many times. The V gene is TRBV4-3, the J gene TRBJ2-7, with TRBD2 identical over 15 bases. This CDR3 region has 16 residues. In germline, CDR1 is LGHNA, CDR2 YSLEER. The V and J ends lost 4 bases and 3 bases, in that order; junction bases with no gene match: 4. The CDR3 DNA reads TGCGCCAGCAGCCCGGGACTAGCGGGGGGAGGCTACGAGCAGTACTTC. Translating it yields CASSPGLAGGGYEQYF.

This clonotype was picked up a small number of times. The J gene is TRBJ2-2, the V gene TRBV3-1; TRBD2 matches 10 bases. The CDR3 is 17 amino acids. Germline loops: CDR1 LGHDT, CDR2 YNNKEL (reference sequence). J lost 1 base, V lost 2 bases, and 4 bases had no gene match. CDR3: CASSQPLAGGNTGELFF. The DNA of the CDR3 is TGTGCCAGCAGCCAACCCTTAGCGGGGGGGAACACCGGGGAGCTGTTTTTT.

This clonotype has just a few counts. The V and J genes are TRBV5-5 and TRBJ1-5; D might be TRBD1 (5 bases). The CDR3 consists of 15 residues. Germline V gene sequence: CDR1 SGHKS, CDR2 YYEKEE (reference sequence). Trimming cost V 4 bases and J 3 bases, with 14 bases left between them. The CDR3 DNA reads as TGTGCCAGCAGCAATACGTCGGGGCCCAATCAGCCCCAGCATTTT. Protein sequence: CASSNTSGPNQPQHF.

This clonotype was seen a handful of times. This chain uses TRBV6-1 with TRBJ1-2, with 7 bases that match TRBD1. Germline V gene lookup returns CDR1 MNHNS and CDR2 SASEGT. The trim removed 6 bases at V and 5 bases at J, leaving 9 bases unmatched. CDR3 size: 14 residues. CDR3 DNA: TGTGCCAGCAGCGGGGCCGGGACAGCTTATGGCTACACCTTC. Its translation: CASSGAGTAYGYTF.